A selection of T cell receptor beta chains follows, all from one sample in a study of sequential checkpoint blockade in melanoma. Assay used: immunoSEQ multiplex PCR; TCRdb lists only in-frame clones, some missing. The sample shows about 38,000 clones, 88% of them seen only once. The sample was CD8+ T cells sorted from blood (inferred from file names), taken from a patient given nivolumab and ipilimumab in sequence. The source is a human donor with melanoma. Each CDR3 is given with its conserved first and last residue. D genes are given only for firm matches. For some rows the clone size is stated as once, few or many, or as a class when expanded; others skip it.

j_call clone_size v_call d_call cdr3_nt cdr3_aa
TRBJ1-5 - TRBV5-4 - TGTGCCAGCAGCTTGGGGGGCGCGGGCAATCAGCCCCAGCATTTT CASSLGGAGNQPQHF
TRBJ2-7 - TRBV11-2 TRBD2 TGTGCCAGCAGCCAGAGTAGCGGGAGTTACTACGAGCAGTACTTC CASSQSSGSYYEQYF
TRBJ1-1 once TRBV5-1 - TGCGCCAGCAGCTTGGAGAGTGCTGAAGCTTTCTTT CASSLESAEAFF
TRBJ1-5 once TRBV27 TRBD1 TGTGCCAGCAGATACACAGGGGGCGGCAATCAGCCCCAGCATTTT CASRYTGGGNQPQHF
TRBJ1-2 few TRBV19 TRBD1 TGTGCCAGTAGTTCACGGACAGGCTATGGCTACACCTTC CASSSRTGYGYTF
TRBJ2-1 - TRBV9 - TGTGCCAGCAGCGTACCGAAATCCGGCGGGAACGACCTGAGTGAGCAGTTCTTC CASSVPKSGGNDLSEQFF
TRBJ2-1 - TRBV5-1 TRBD2 TGCGCCAGCAGCTTATTTCTCACTACAGCGGGATCTGATGAGCAGTTCTTC CASSLFLTTAGSDEQFF
TRBJ1-1 - TRBV5-4 - TGTGCCAGCAGCCTAGACAGCGCTCTGGGAGCTTTCTTT CASSLDSALGAFF
TRBJ2-7 once TRBV29-1 - TGCAGCGTTGAAGGCGGGACAGCCCGACCCTACGAGCAGTACTTC CSVEGGTARPYEQYF
TRBJ2-1 - TRBV5-1 - TGCGCCAGCAGCTTGACGGGGAATGAGCAGTTCTTC CASSLTGNEQFF
TRBJ1-5 - TRBV27 - TGTGCCAGCAGTCTTCGGAGCAATCAGCCCCAGCATTTT CASSLRSNQPQHF
TRBJ1-2 - TRBV27 TRBD1 TGTGCCAGCAGTACCGCAGGGGGCTTGGGGGCTAACTATGGCTACACCTTC CASSTAGGLGANYGYTF
TRBJ2-1 - TRBV9 TRBD1 TGTGCCAGCAGCGTAGAGGGGACAGGGGGGGATGAGCAGTTCTTC CASSVEGTGGDEQFF
TRBJ2-1 - TRBV5-1 - TGCGCCAGCAGCTTCGGTGGGGACTGGATCTACAATGAGCAGTTCTTC CASSFGGDWIYNEQFF
TRBJ2-7 - TRBV5-6 - TGTGCCAGCAGCTTGGGAGGGAACCACTACGAGCAGTACTTC CASSLGGNHYEQYF
TRBJ2-5 - TRBV15 TRBD2 TGTGCCACCAGCCTCCCCCGGCTTATAGCGGGAACACAAGAGACCCAGTACTTC CATSLPRLIAGTQETQYF
TRBJ1-1 few TRBV19 - TGTGCCACCTCAGGGGAGAACACTGAAGCTTTCTTT CATSGENTEAFF
TRBJ2-1 - TRBV14 TRBD2 TGTGCCAGCAGCCCGGGACTAGCGGGATACAATGAGCAGTTCTTC CASSPGLAGYNEQFF
TRBJ2-3 - TRBV4-2 - TGTGCCAGCAGCCCAAAATACTACGCAGATACGCAGTATTTT CASSPKYYADTQYF
TRBJ2-1 few TRBV21-1 - TGTGCCAGCAGCCAACCGGGACTAGCGGGAGTCAGCTCCTACAATGAGCAGTTCTTC CASSQPGLAGVSSYNEQFF
TRBJ2-1 - TRBV7-9 - TGTGCCAGCAGCTTGGGCGGGTACCCCTACAATGAGCAGTTCTTC CASSLGGYPYNEQFF
TRBJ1-1 - TRBV28 - TGTGCCAGCACCCTAGGCTTGTCGAACACTGAAGCTTTCTTT CASTLGLSNTEAFF
TRBJ2-2 - TRBV7-3 - TGTGCCAGCAGATCGGCCGGGGAGCTGTTTTTT CASRSAGELFF
TRBJ2-2 - TRBV28 - TGTGCCAGCCTCCAGGGATTAACCGGGGAGCTGTTTTTT CASLQGLTGELFF
TRBJ2-3 - TRBV2 TRBD2 TGTGCCAGCAGTGTCCGCGGGAGGGCCCTAGATACGCAGTATTTT CASSVRGRALDTQYF
TRBJ1-1 - TRBV4-1 - TGCGCCAGCAGCCAAGCGACAGGACTGAACACTGAAGCTTTCTTT CASSQATGLNTEAFF
TRBJ1-1 - TRBV6-6 TRBD1 TGTGCCAGCAGTCAGACAGGGGCGAACACTGAAGCTTTCTTT CASSQTGANTEAFF
TRBJ2-3 - TRBV7-6 TRBD2 TGTGCCAGCAGCTTTCTAGCGGAGCCTAGCACAGATACGCAGTATTTT CASSFLAEPSTDTQYF
TRBJ2-3 - TRBV4-3 TRBD2 TGCGCCAGCAGCCAAGAGTCGGGAGGAACAGATACGCAGTATTTT CASSQESGGTDTQYF
TRBJ2-3 - TRBV25-1 - TGTGCCAGCAGTGAGGGGCCAGATACGCAGTATTTT CASSEGPDTQYF
TRBJ2-7 - TRBV11-3 - TGTGCCAGCGGAGACGGTAACGAGCAGTACTTC CASGDGNEQYF
TRBJ2-7 - TRBV21-1 - TGTGCCAGCAGCAATCGGGGTCAGGGGACAGGGTCCTACGAGCAGTACTTC CASSNRGQGTGSYEQYF
TRBJ2-7 - TRBV6-5 - TGTGCCAGCAGTTACGGCGGCTCCTACGAGCAGTACTTC CASSYGGSYEQYF
TRBJ2-7 - TRBV5-1 - TGCGCCAGCAGCTCAGAGGAGGGGGCCGGCTACGAGCAGTACTTC CASSSEEGAGYEQYF
TRBJ2-1 - TRBV2 TRBD2 TGTGCCAGCAGTGAGGGGACTAGCGGGCCCAATGAGCAGTTCTTC CASSEGTSGPNEQFF
TRBJ2-2 - TRBV19 - TGTGCCAGTAATACAGGTACCCGAGGAACCGGGGGGCTGTTTTTT CASNTGTRGTGGLFF
TRBJ1-5 - TRBV27 TRBD1 TGTGCCAGCAGTTTATGGGGACAGGGCAATCAGCCCCAGCATTTT CASSLWGQGNQPQHF
TRBJ2-1 - TRBV29-1 TRBD2 TGCAGCGCTGGGACTAGTAATTACAATGAGCAGTTCTTC CSAGTSNYNEQFF
TRBJ1-1 - TRBV28 TRBD1 TGTGCCACCCTGACAGGGTCCAACACTGAAGCTTTCTTT CATLTGSNTEAFF
TRBJ1-5 - TRBV6-1 - TGTGCCAGCGTGAGAGGAGGTATGCATCAGCCCCAGCATTTT CASVRGGMHQPQHF
TRBJ2-7 - TRBV27 - TGTGCCAGCAGTTTATCAATAGGCTACCTAGTCTACGGGCAGTACTTC CASSLSIGYLVYGQYF
TRBJ1-1 - TRBV7-8 - TGTGCCAGCAGCCATGGTACGGAGGGGACTGAAGCTTTCTTT CASSHGTEGTEAFF
TRBJ2-7 - TRBV5-1 - TGCGCCAGCAGCTTGTCAACAGGCGGCTACGAGCAGTGCTTC CASSLSTGGYEQCF
TRBJ2-1 once TRBV27 - TGTGCCAGCAGTTTAATTTTGAGGTCTGATGAGCAGTTCTTC CASSLILRSDEQFF
TRBJ1-2 medium-sized TRBV27 - TGTGCCAGCAGTTTCTCCGCAGGGCTCTTGGGTGGCTACACCTTC CASSFSAGLLGGYTF
TRBJ2-7 - TRBV30 TRBD1 TGTGCCTGGGTGGGACAGGAGAGCTCCTACGAGCAGTACTTC CAWVGQESSYEQYF
TRBJ2-4 once TRBV28 - TGTGCCAGCAGTTTTGGGCAGGTCGTAGACATTCAGTACTTC CASSFGQVVDIQYF
TRBJ1-4 once TRBV27 TRBD1 TGTGCCAGCAGTAGATGGGACAGGGTCATCGAAAAACTGTTTTTT CASSRWDRVIEKLFF
TRBJ1-1 - TRBV13 - TGTGCCAGCAGCTCTCCCAGGGCCCTTAACACTGAAGCTTTCTTT CASSSPRALNTEAFF
TRBJ2-1 - TRBV14 - TGTGCCAGCAGCCAAGAACTAGCTGACAATGAGCAGTTCTTC CASSQELADNEQFF
TRBJ2-7 - TRBV19 TRBD2 TGTGCCAGTAGTATAGGTGGGACTAGCGGGATTTTCGAGCAGTACTTC CASSIGGTSGIFEQYF
TRBJ2-7 - TRBV10-3 TRBD2 TGTGCCATCAAGCTGACTAGCGGGAGGGACGAGCAGTACTTC CAIKLTSGRDEQYF
TRBJ1-5 - TRBV7-9 - TGTGCCAGCAGCTTTTTTGGCGGCACCAATCAGCCCCAGCATTTT CASSFFGGTNQPQHF
TRBJ2-3 once TRBV19 - TGTGCCAGTAAGGAGAAGGCCGCCATCCCCACAGATACGCAGTATTTT CASKEKAAIPTDTQYF
TRBJ2-2 - TRBV6-5 TRBD2 TGTGCCAGCAGGGGACTAGCGGGAACCGGGGAGCTGTTTTTT CASRGLAGTGELFF